A single sample gave rise to the 18 T cell receptor beta chains below, sequenced in a study of OX40 agonist ivuxolimab in advanced cancers. The method was immunoSEQ multiplex PCR; TCRdb's version includes in-frame clones alone and lacks a portion of them. In the table there are about 68,000 clones, under 90% of which are singletons. Sequencing used CD4+ or CD8+ T cells sorted from blood, obtained in a trial of the OX40 agonist ivuxolimab. The receptors were gathered from an adult with an advanced solid tumor such as melanoma, head and neck, liver or kidney cancer.

The chain carries TRBV7-2 and TRBJ1-5; D possibly corresponds to TRBD1 (6 bases). Germline V gene lookup returns CDR1 SGHTA and CDR2 FQGNSA. CDR3 size: 13 residues. V lost 5 bases and J lost 7, with 12 bases in between. CDR3 nucleotide sequence: TGTGCCAGCAGCCCATACAGGGAACAGCCCCAGCATTTT. Encoded protein: CASSPYREQPQHF.

V gene TRBV7-9 combines with J gene TRBJ1-5; the D gene is possibly TRBD1 (5 bases). This CDR3 region has 14 residues. The germline V gene encodes CDR1 SEHNR and CDR2 FQNEAQ (reference sequence). The germline V and J ends were trimmed by 2 bases and 7 bases, with 12 bases remaining between them. The CDR3 nucleotides are TGTGCCAGCAGCTTAATGGGGGGAGAGCAGCCCCAGCATTTT. Translation: CASSLMGGEQPQHF.

The CDR3 sequence: CASSQAGQGANSPLHF. DNA of the CDR3: TGCGCCAGCAGCCAAGCCGGACAGGGGGCGAATTCACCCCTCCACTTT. The rearrangement joins TRBV4-3 to TRBJ1-6, with 11 bases that match TRBD1. Germline V gives CDR1 LGHNA, CDR2 YSLEER. J lost 7 bases, V lost 1 base, and 3 bases had no gene match. This CDR3 has 16 amino acids.

The chain combines TRBV28 with TRBJ2-6, with TRBD1 identical over 8 bases. After removal of 10 bases from V and 0 bases from J, the junction contained 5 bases not matched to a gene. This CDR3 comprises 15 residues. Germline V gene sequence: CDR1 MDHEN, CDR2 SYDVKM. CDR3 sequence reads: CANRDRSSGANVLTF. The CDR3 DNA is TGTGCCAACCGGGACAGGAGCTCTGGGGCCAACGTCCTGACTTTC. The full variable domain, rest sourced from reference TRBV28 and TRBJ2-6, is DVKVTQSSRYLVKRTGEKVFLECVQDMDHENMFWYRQDPGLGLRLIYFSYDVKMKEKGDIPEGYSVSREKKERFSLILESASTNQTSMYLCANRDRSSGANVLTFGAGSRLTVL.

The V call is TRBV4-3, the J call TRBJ1-3, with D maybe TRBD1 (5 bases). Trimming removed 0 bases from V and 4 bases from J, with 13 bases in between. The CDR3 is 16 amino acids. CDR1 and CDR2 from the germline V gene are LGHNA and YSLEER. CDR3 bases: TGCGCCAGCAGCCAAGATCTCGCAGGGTTCGGAAACACCATATATTTT. Translating gives CASSQDLAGFGNTIYF.

Only one count was recorded for this clone. The rearrangement uses TRBV7-9 and TRBJ1-4, with 7 positions matching TRBD1. With V trimmed by 6 bases and J by 4 bases, 2 bases remained unmatched. This CDR3 has 13 residues. The germline V gene encodes CDR1 SEHNR and CDR2 FQNEAQ (reference sequence). In DNA form, the CDR3 reads TGTGCCAGCAGGGGACAGTATAATGAAAAACTGTTTTTT. Its translation: CASRGQYNEKLFF. Based on the CDR3 plus reference TRBV7-9 and TRBJ1-4, the full variable domain is DTGVSQNPRHKITKRGQNVTFRCDPISEHNRLYWYRQTLGQGPEFLTYFQNEAQLEKSRLLSDRFSAERPKGSFSTLEIQRTEQGDSAMYLCASRGQYNEKLFFGSGTQLSVL.

CDR3 residues: CASGVTRDTYGYTF. In nucleotides, the CDR3 is TGTGCCAGCGGGGTTACGCGGGACACCTATGGCTACACCTTC. V is TRBV7-9 and J is TRBJ1-2, with D possibly being TRBD1 (6 bases). Germline-derived CDR1 and CDR2 are SEHNR and FQNEAQ (reference sequence). This CDR3 comprises 14 residues. V was trimmed by 8 bases and J by 4 bases, leaving 17 bases between them. The full variable domain, with the rest looked up from reference TRBV7-9 and TRBJ1-2, is DTGVSQNPRHKITKRGQNVTFRCDPISEHNRLYWYRQTLGQGPEFLTYFQNEAQLEKSRLLSDRFSAERPKGSFSTLEIQRTEQGDSAMYLCASGVTRDTYGYTFGSGTRLTVV.

The chain couples TRBV19 to TRBJ1-2, with D tentatively TRBD1 (6 bases). CDR3 length: 18 residues. V was trimmed by 4 bases and J by 4 bases, leaving 25 bases between them. Germline V gives CDR1 LNHDA, CDR2 SQIVND (reference sequence). CDR3 sequence (DNA): TGTGCCAGTAGTACCCCCCGCCTACAGGGCATCGGGGGCTATGGCTACACCTTC. Its translation is CASSTPRLQGIGGYGYTF.

This chain uses TRBV6-6 with TRBJ2-6; no definite D call. Deletions cut 0 bases from V and 2 bases from J, with 5 bases between. The CDR3 consists of 15 residues. CDR1 is MNHNY, CDR2 SVGAGI, per germline (reference sequence). Here the CDR3 reads CASSYSTAGANVLTF. The CDR3 coding sequence is TGTGCCAGCAGTTACTCTACAGCTGGGGCCAACGTCCTGACTTTC.

This chain connects TRBV7-2 to TRBJ1-1; TRBD1 matches 8 bases. V was clipped by 5 bases and J by 2 bases; unmatched bases: 4. The CDR3 contains 14 residues. The germline V gene has CDR1 SGHTA and CDR2 FQGNSA. CDR3 DNA sequence: TGTGCCAGCAGCACCGGGACAGGTAACACTGAAGCTTTCTTT. Its protein product is CASSTGTGNTEAFF.

This chain joins TRBV10-3 and TRBJ1-2; no clear D gene. V lost 3 bases, J lost 5 bases, and 13 bases lay in between. The CDR3 contains 14 residues. Germline V gives CDR1 ENHRY, CDR2 SYGVKD. DNA for the CDR3: TGTGCCATCAGTGATGCGGGTTGGCTGTATGGCTACACCTTC. The encoded protein is CAISDAGWLYGYTF.

This clone was counted between two and nine times. The chain combines TRBV5-1 with TRBJ2-7, with 8 bases that match TRBD1. The germline V gene has CDR1 SGHRS and CDR2 YFSETQ. V shed 5 bases and J 5 bases; nucleotides not matched to a gene: 9. The CDR3 runs to 14 residues. The CDR3 sequence: CASSQGTGGNEQYF. The CDR3 DNA is TGCGCCAGCAGTCAAGGGACAGGCGGAAACGAGCAGTACTTC.

The rearrangement uses TRBV7-6 and TRBJ1-1; perhaps TRBD1 as D (6 bases). This CDR3 is 16 amino acids long. CDR1 and CDR2 (germline): SGHVS, FNYEAQ. V lost 7 bases and J 3 bases, leaving 21 bases between the germline ends. The CDR3 region is CASKSGKQGLHTEAFF. Here the CDR3 DNA reads TGTGCCAGCAAATCCGGAAAACAGGGACTGCACACTGAAGCTTTCTTT.

The chain couples TRBV6-6 to TRBJ1-6, with TRBD1 matching over 10 bases. J was trimmed by 9 bases and V by 6 bases; bases with no gene match: 5. This CDR3 has 14 residues. Germline V CDR1 and CDR2: MNHNY, SVGAGI (reference sequence). CDR3 sequence reads: CASSRDRGSSPLHF. DNA for the CDR3: TGTGCCAGCAGCCGGGACAGGGGAAGTTCACCCCTCCACTTT.

This chain joins TRBV23-1 and TRBJ1-6; D uncertain. TRBV23-1 is assigned to the ORF class and has an uncertain function. Trimming removed 6 bases at V and 0 bases at J, with 3 bases between. The CDR3 totals 13 residues. This chain's CDR3 is CASRSSYNSPLHF. CDR3 DNA: TGCGCCAGCAGGAGCTCCTATAATTCACCCCTCCACTTT.

This chain connects TRBV7-2 to TRBJ2-1; D gene ambiguous. The ends were cut back, 5 bases at V and 5 bases at J, with 13 bases in the middle. Germline V gives CDR1 SGHTA, CDR2 FQGNSA. CDR3 length: 14 residues. The CDR3, as DNA: TGTGCCAGCAGCCCCCGGCGCGTAAACAATGAGCAGTTCTTC. Translating it yields CASSPRRVNNEQFF.

The V gene is TRBV6-5, the J gene TRBJ2-4; tentatively, D is TRBD1 or TRBD2 (5 bases each). Germline CDR1 MNHEY, CDR2 SVGAGI. The CDR3 runs to 13 residues. Trimming cost V 6 bases and J 6 bases, with 12 bases left between them. The CDR3 protein is CASSRDDRNIQYF. The DNA of the CDR3 is TGTGCCAGCAGCCGGGACGACAGAAACATTCAGTACTTC.

The gene calls are TRBV7-6 and TRBJ2-7, with 7 nucleotides matching TRBD1. V lost 5 bases and J lost 3; bases outside the gene matches: 7. The CDR3 contains 14 residues. CDR1 is SGHVS and CDR2 is FNYEAQ in the germline V gene. This CDR3 reads CASSPRQGNYEQYF. CDR3 nucleotides: TGTGCCAGCAGCCCCAGACAGGGTAACTACGAGCAGTACTTC.